This T cell receptor beta chain is from a study of T cell repertoires in cytomegalovirus infection. This CDR3 has 15 amino acids. Germline CDR1 MNHNY, CDR2 SVGAGI (reference sequence). After removal of 6 bases from V and 2 bases from J, the junction contained 9 bases not matched to a gene. To note about this clonotype: Antigen specificity is unknown.

TCRdb called the reads again in MiXCR, with one record for every CDR3 protein. The sample consists of about a million distinct CDR3 sequences, 31% of them appearing once. This specimen consisted of cultured CD8+ T cells from PBMCs, obtained from culture after CMV antigen stimulation. This rearrangement joins TRBV6-6 to TRBJ2-5, with 7 bases matching TRBD1. The receptor was isolated from a human donor in good health (CMV status not recorded). Some clones in this sample may be carry-over from other donors' samples. This CDR3 is CASSPGTAIQETQYF. Written as DNA, the CDR3 is TGTGCCAGCAGCCCTGGGACAGCGATTCAAGAGACCCAGTACTTC.